The 16 T cell receptor beta chains below were found in one sample sequenced in a study of blood T cell repertoires in COVID-19. The protocol was immunoSEQ multiplex PCR, while the TCRdb copy is restricted to in-frame clones and leaves out a portion. The profile covers 300,000 or so clones, with 90% appearing a single time and 2.9% taken by the ten largest. What was sequenced was peripheral blood. These receptors came from a woman under 40 with COVID-19, enrolled during active disease.

The V and J genes are TRBV5-6 and TRBJ2-5; no reliable D call. Between the trimmed V and J ends, which lost 3 bases and 0 bases, there was a span of 18 bases. Germline V gives CDR1 SGHDT, CDR2 YYEEEE. This CDR3 is 17 amino acids long. CDR3 sequence (DNA): TGTGCCAGCAGCTCCCCGAAAAAGGCGGCGTACCAAGAGACCCAGTACTTC. The encoded protein is CASSSPKKAAYQETQYF.

This chain connects TRBV30 to TRBJ2-7, with TRBD2 as a possible D gene (5 bases). Trimming took off 1 base at V and 1 base at J, with 11 bases between the two ends. Germline V gives CDR1 GTSNPN, CDR2 SVGIG (reference sequence). The CDR3 length is 14 residues. For the CDR3, the DNA is TGTGCCTGGAGTGCAGGACTGGATTCCTACGAGCAGTACTTC. Its translation is CAWSAGLDSYEQYF.

V is TRBV5-1 and J is TRBJ2-3, with 7 bases that match TRBD2. With V trimmed by 1 base and J by 4 bases, 12 bases remained unmatched. Germline-derived CDR1 and CDR2 are SGHRS and YFSETQ. This CDR3 contains 17 residues. The CDR3 region has the DNA TGCGCCAGCAGCTTGTGGTCTCAGCGGGAAGCCTCAGATACGCAGTATTTT. Translation gives CASSLWSQREASDTQYF.

V usage is TRBV11-3 and J usage is TRBJ2-5, with TRBD2 matching 10 bases. The length of the CDR3 is 16 residues. Germline values: CDR1 SGHNT, CDR2 YENEEA. The V gene end was trimmed by 5 bases and the J gene end by 5 bases; junction bases not matched to a gene: 11. CDR3 in DNA: TGTGCCAGCAGCGCCGGCCCGTTAGCGGGAGGTGAGACCCAGTACTTC. Amino acid sequence: CASSAGPLAGGETQYF.

The chain carries TRBV5-1 and TRBJ2-1; 7 nucleotides line up with TRBD1. The CDR3 has 15 amino acids. Germline trimming cut 4 bases from V and 3 bases from J; bases unmatched to any gene: 7. CDR1 SGHRS and CDR2 YFSETQ come from the germline V gene. The CDR3 nucleotides are TGCGCCAGCAGCCCTGACAGGGTAGGCTACAATGAGCAGTTCTTC. Translated, it gives CASSPDRVGYNEQFF.

With regard to this clone: The limits of the CDR3 on the DNA are not certain, so only TCRdb's listed CDR3 is given. The CDR3 is CASSDSFGAGELFF. The chain couples TRBV6-4 to TRBJ2-2; the D segment call TRBD2 is taken from the table without a DNA check. Germline assignment: CDR1 MRHNA and CDR2 SNTAGT. The CDR3 comprises 14 residues, both ends counted.

The chain recombines TRBV21-1 with TRBJ2-7; the D call in the table, TRBD2, was not verified against the DNA. TRBV21-1 is classified as a pseudogene. The CDR3 runs to 17 residues. The CDR3 is CASSNFPGERERNEQYF. CDR3 sequence (DNA): TGTGCCAGCAGCAATTTCCCGGGCGAGCGGGAGAGAAACGAGCAGTACTTC.

CDR3 DNA sequence: TGCGCCAGCAGCTTGGGATCAGGGTTGATCGGGGAGCTGTTTTTT. Translating gives CASSLGSGLIGELFF. The chain couples TRBV5-1 to TRBJ2-2; weak D call: TRBD1 (5 bases). V was cut by 0 bases and J by 7 bases, with 13 bases left in between. The V gene's germline CDR1 is SGHRS and CDR2 YFSETQ. The CDR3 covers 15 residues.

The chain uses TRBV6-6 and TRBJ2-1, with TRBD1 matching over 7 bases. Germline CDR1 reads MNHNY; CDR2 reads SVGAGI (reference sequence). The CDR3 loop spans 15 amino acids. Trimming removed 5 bases from V and 6 bases from J; junction bases left unmatched: 10. CDR3 loop: CASSTGDSHTNEQFF. CDR3 in DNA: TGTGCCAGCAGTACAGGGGACAGCCACACCAATGAGCAGTTCTTC.

A single count supports this clone. The chain combines TRBV3-1 (or the pseudogene TRBV3-2) with TRBJ2-2; TRBD2 aligns across 10 bases. Per the germline V gene, CDR1 is LGHDT and CDR2 is YNNKEL (reference sequence). CDR3 length equals 16 residues. The J segment lost 0 bases and the V segment lost 7 bases, leaving 5 bases of the junction unmatched. The CDR3 nucleotides read TGTGCCAGCACCCCCGGACTAGCGGCGAACACCGGGGAGCTGTTTTTT. Its protein product is CASTPGLAANTGELFF.

The chain links TRBV18 to TRBJ2-7; the match to TRBD2 covers 14 bases. Germline V gene data show CDR1 as KGHSH and CDR2 as LQKENI. V shed 2 bases and J 5 bases; nucleotides not matched to a gene: 2. This CDR3 has 15 amino acids. CDR3 residues: CASSPGLAGGNEQYF. The CDR3 bases are TGTGCCAGCTCACCAGGACTAGCGGGAGGCAACGAGCAGTACTTC.

This chain links TRBV10-1 with TRBJ1-4, with D perhaps matching TRBD1 (6 bases). Germline-derived CDR1 and CDR2 are WNHNN and SYGVQD (reference sequence). V lost 6 bases and J 7 bases, leaving 12 bases between the germline ends. This CDR3 has 13 residues. The CDR3 region has the DNA TGCGCCAGCAGGGGGGCCGCGGGTGAAAAACTGTTTTTT. Translation: CASRGAAGEKLFF.

The CDR3 is CSVETDHTGELFF. The CDR3 DNA is TGCAGCGTTGAGACAGACCACACCGGGGAGCTGTTTTTT. This sequence joins TRBV29-1 and TRBJ2-2; a possible D gene is TRBD1 (5 bases). This CDR3 region has 13 residues. The V end was cut by 3 bases, the J end by 3 bases, with 8 bases between. The germline V gene has CDR1 SQVTM and CDR2 ANQGSEA.

This sequence joins TRBV6-5 and TRBJ2-1, with 8 bases fitting TRBD2. Germline CDR1 and CDR2: MNHEY and SVGAGI. The CDR3 runs to 14 residues. V was clipped by 5 bases and J by 9 bases; unmatched bases: 9. The CDR3 loop is CASSPDPAGGEQFF. The CDR3 nucleotides are TGTGCCAGCAGTCCTGACCCCGCGGGGGGTGAGCAGTTCTTC.

The J gene is TRBJ2-7, the V gene TRBV11-2, with D perhaps matching TRBD1 (6 bases). Germline assignment: CDR1 SGHAT and CDR2 FQNNGV. The CDR3 has 16 residues. The ends were cut back, 4 bases at V and 4 bases at J, with 20 bases in the middle. CDR3 region: CASSSYTGNSLYEQYF. The CDR3 region has the DNA TGTGCCAGCAGCTCGTATACAGGGAACTCTCTTTACGAGCAGTACTTC.

J is TRBJ2-7 and V is TRBV28; 7 bases fit TRBD1. The CDR3 extends over 15 amino acids. Germline V gene lookup returns CDR1 MDHEN and CDR2 SYDVKM. Trimming removed 5 bases from V and 3 bases from J; junction bases left unmatched: 10. CDR3: CASSTVKGARYEQYF. In DNA form, the CDR3 reads TGTGCCAGCAGTACCGTAAAGGGGGCTCGCTACGAGCAGTACTTC. The entire variable domain, with the rest obtained from reference TRBV28 and TRBJ2-7, is as follows: DVKVTQSSRYLVKRTGEKVFLECVQDMDHENMFWYRQDPGLGLRLIYFSYDVKMKEKGDIPEGYSVSREKKERFSLILESASTNQTSMYLCASSTVKGARYEQYFGPGTRLTVT.